The next 25 T cell receptor beta chains were all read from a single sample in a study of blood T cell repertoires in COVID-19. Measured with immunoSEQ multiplex PCR; TCRdb has only the in-frame clones, and not every one. The table has roughly 50,000 clones, less than 85% seen once. The sequenced material came from peripheral blood. The origin of the receptors is a human donor in a cohort sampled during active COVID-19.

This chain connects TRBV11-2 to TRBJ1-1; possible D gene TRBD1, 6 bases. Trimming stripped 4 bases from V and 5 bases from J, with 17 bases between. Germline V gives CDR1 SGHAT, CDR2 FQNNGV. The CDR3 has 15 amino acids. The CDR3 DNA follows: TGTGCCAGCAGCTCAAGGGGGGGGATCAGGACTGAAGCTTTCTTT. Translating gives CASSSRGGIRTEAFF.

The sample holds one count of this clone. The rearrangement uses TRBV4-1 and TRBJ2-7, with D maybe TRBD1 (9 bases). CDR3 size: 16 residues. Germline V gene sequence: CDR1 MGHRA, CDR2 YSYEKL. Trimming took off 0 bases at V and 8 bases at J, with 20 bases between the two ends. The CDR3 loop reads CASSQDSGTGSLQQYF. The CDR3 nucleotides read TGCGCCAGCAGCCAAGATAGCGGGACAGGGTCCCTTCAGCAGTACTTC.

CDR3 nucleotides: TGTGCCGGCGGGTCGCCCTACGAGCAGTACTTC. It codes for CAGGSPYEQYF. This sequence joins TRBV6-5 and TRBJ2-7, with a possible D match to TRBD2 (5 bases). V gave up 11 bases and J gave up 2 bases, with 10 bases separating them. The CDR3 is 11 amino acids. In germline, CDR1 is MNHEY, CDR2 SVGAGI.

This clone was picked up a small number of times. The CDR3 nucleotides are TGTGCCAGCTCAGGGACAGCTGGAAACACCATATATTTT. Amino acid sequence: CASSGTAGNTIYF. The chain combines TRBV2 with TRBJ1-3; 7 bases fit TRBD1. V lost 8 bases to trimming and J lost 2 bases; unmatched junction nucleotides: 3. The CDR3 is 13 amino acids. Germline V gives CDR1 SNHLY, CDR2 FYNNEI.

The chain uses TRBV19 and TRBJ1-2; weak D call: TRBD1 (6 bases). This CDR3 region has 14 residues. With 4 bases removed from V and 3 bases from J, the gap between germline ends came to 12 bases. Germline V gene data show CDR1 as LNHDA and CDR2 as SQIVND (reference sequence). CDR3 nucleotide sequence: TGTGCCAGTAGTAATACAGGGCTCGACTATGGCTACACCTTC. Its protein is CASSNTGLDYGYTF.

A single count supports this clone. This chain connects TRBV6-6 to TRBJ1-2; 9 nucleotides match TRBD1. Per germline, CDR1 MNHNY and CDR2 SVGAGI (reference sequence). The junction had 10 bases not matched to a gene; V was cut back by 3 bases and J by 5 bases. The CDR3 loop spans 16 amino acids. The CDR3 loop is CASSYHLRTGDYGYTF. DNA for the CDR3: TGTGCCAGCAGTTATCACCTTCGGACAGGGGATTATGGCTACACCTTC.

J is TRBJ2-7 and V is TRBV5-1; possibly TRBD1 for D (6 bases). CDR1 and CDR2 (germline): SGHRS, YFSETQ. Trimming took 3 bases from V and 3 from J, leaving 16 bases between them. The CDR3 extends over 15 amino acids. The CDR3 region has the DNA TGCGCCAGCAGCTCGGGTACAGGGCCCTTCTACGAGCAGTACTTC. Residues: CASSSGTGPFYEQYF.

The chain joins TRBV24-1 to TRBJ2-7, with 7 bases lining up with TRBD1. The germline CDR1 and CDR2 sequences are KGHDR and SFDVKD. V lost 3 bases and J lost 4; bases outside the gene matches: 5. This CDR3 region has 14 residues. The CDR3 DNA reads as TGTGCCACCAGTGATGTGGACAGGCCTTACGAGCAGTACTTC. Protein sequence: CATSDVDRPYEQYF.

This chain links TRBV19 with TRBJ1-2; D gene uncertain. Germline V gene sequence: CDR1 LNHDA, CDR2 SQIVND (reference sequence). The germline V and J ends were trimmed by 4 bases and 3 bases, with 18 bases remaining between them. The CDR3 sequence is 16 residues long. The CDR3 sequence is CASSTARAVLDYGYTF. The CDR3 bases are TGTGCCAGTAGTACAGCAAGAGCGGTTCTCGACTATGGCTACACCTTC. Looking up the rest from reference TRBV19 and TRBJ1-2 gives the full variable domain: DGGITQSPKYLFRKEGQNVTLSCEQNLNHDAMYWYRQDPGQGLRLIYYSQIVNDFQKGDIAEGYSVSREKKESFPLTVTSAQKNPTAFYLCASSTARAVLDYGYTFGSGTRLTVV.

The chain is built from TRBV7-9 and TRBJ2-7, with D unclear. Between the trimmed V and J ends, which lost 4 bases and 3 bases, there was a span of 10 bases. This CDR3 is 13 amino acids long. In germline, CDR1 is SEHNR, CDR2 FQNEAQ (reference sequence). This CDR3 is CASSSDTLYEQYF. The CDR3 coding sequence is TGTGCCAGCAGCTCTGACACCCTCTACGAGCAGTACTTC.

The chain carries TRBV28 and TRBJ2-7; a possible D gene is TRBD1 (5 bases). Germline values: CDR1 MDHEN, CDR2 SYDVKM. The CDR3 has 14 amino acids. Trimming stripped 3 bases from V and 0 bases from J, with 9 bases between. The CDR3 DNA is TGTGCCAGCAGTTTCCCAGGGCTCTCCTACGAGCAGTACTTC. This translates into CASSFPGLSYEQYF.

The chain carries TRBV30 and TRBJ2-7, with D possibly matching TRBD2 (6 bases). Per the germline V gene, CDR1 is GTSNPN and CDR2 is SVGIG (reference sequence). The CDR3 is 13 residues long. V lost 4 bases, J lost 7 bases, and 17 bases lay in between. CDR3 nucleotide sequence: TGTGCCTGGACCCCGGGAGCGTTAGGGGAGCAGTACTTC. As protein: CAWTPGALGEQYF.

The count of this clone is one. The chain links TRBV7-2 to TRBJ2-3; 14 bases agree with TRBD2. The CDR3 runs to 17 residues. The J segment lost 5 bases and the V segment lost 1 base, leaving 5 bases of the junction unmatched. Germline V gives CDR1 SGHTA, CDR2 FQGNSA. In nucleotides, the CDR3 is TGTGCCAGCAGCTTAGGGACTAGCGGGGGGCTGGTAGATACGCAGTATTTT. Its protein product is CASSLGTSGGLVDTQYF.

The V gene is TRBV7-8, the J gene TRBJ1-1; a possible D gene is TRBD1 (5 bases). Trimming took off 2 bases at V and 8 bases at J, with 18 bases between the two ends. The CDR3 loop spans 15 amino acids. The germline V gene encodes CDR1 SGHVS and CDR2 FQNEAQ. The CDR3 region is CASSLFIGGYPEAFF. CDR3 DNA: TGTGCCAGCAGCTTATTCATCGGGGGGTATCCAGAAGCTTTCTTT.

The chain links TRBV14 to TRBJ1-6; 7 nucleotides agree with TRBD1. Trimming took 5 bases from V and 13 from J; bases not matched to a gene: 8. Germline V CDR1 and CDR2: SGHDN, FVKESK. This CDR3 is 13 amino acids long. The CDR3 region has the DNA TGTGCCAGCAGCGGATGGGACAGTTCGCCCCTCCACTTT. Translation gives CASSGWDSSPLHF. The full variable domain, in which reference TRBV14 and TRBJ1-6 provide the parts outside the CDR3, is EAGVTQFPSHSVIEKGQTVTLRCDPISGHDNLYWYRRVMGKEIKFLLHFVKESKQDESGMPNNRFLAERTGGTYSTLKVQPAELEDSGVYFCASSGWDSSPLHFGNGTRLTVT.

This chain connects TRBV27 to TRBJ1-4; 7 bases line up with TRBD1. Per the germline V gene, CDR1 is MNHEY and CDR2 is SMNVEV (reference sequence). V was pared by 6 bases and J by 13 bases, with 14 bases of the junction left unmatched. The CDR3 is 14 amino acids. Here the CDR3 DNA reads TGTGCCAGCAGATCGACAGGCGACAGGGTTAGACTGTTTTTT. Protein sequence: CASRSTGDRVRLFF.

The DNA for the CDR3 is TGTGCCAGCAGTTACTCGAAATTCAGTATCAACACTGAAGCTTTCTTT. It codes for CASSYSKFSINTEAFF. This chain joins TRBV6-5 and TRBJ1-1; D gene ambiguous. Germline V gene lookup returns CDR1 MNHEY and CDR2 SVGAGI. V was cut by 0 bases and J by 2 bases, with 13 bases left in between. This CDR3 contains 16 residues.

The rearrangement uses TRBV4-1 and TRBJ2-7; the D gene is possibly TRBD1 (6 bases). The CDR3 covers 14 residues. CDR1 and CDR2 from the germline V gene are MGHRA and YSYEKL. V was clipped by 1 base and J by 3 bases, with 10 bases between them. The CDR3: CASSQAVRGYEQYF. The CDR3 region has the DNA TGCGCCAGCAGCCAAGCGGTCAGGGGCTACGAGCAGTACTTC.

The chain combines TRBV28 with TRBJ2-6; D is possibly TRBD1 (7 bases). V lost 10 bases and J lost 1, with 17 bases in between. Per germline, CDR1 MDHEN and CDR2 SYDVKM. The CDR3 runs to 16 residues. The DNA of the CDR3 is TGTGCCACCTGCGGGACAGCCCTTTCTGGGGCCAACGTCCTGACTTTC. Protein sequence: CATCGTALSGANVLTF.

This clone was seen a handful of times. This chain uses TRBV4-2 with TRBJ2-7, with 9 bases matching TRBD1. Germline V gives CDR1 LGHNA, CDR2 YNFKEQ. After removal of 3 bases from V and 5 bases from J, the junction contained 11 bases not matched to a gene. This CDR3 spans 16 amino acids. CDR3: CASSHPRGQGIDEQYF. In nucleotides, the CDR3 is TGTGCCAGCAGCCACCCTAGGGGACAGGGTATCGACGAGCAGTACTTC.

The chain recombines TRBV2 with TRBJ1-5, with D possibly being TRBD1 (6 bases). Germline CDR1 reads SNHLY; CDR2 reads FYNNEI. The CDR3 length is 15 residues. V lost 5 bases, J lost 2 bases, and 13 bases lay in between. The chain's CDR3 is CASSSKNRGNQPQHF. In DNA form, the CDR3 reads TGTGCCAGCAGTTCTAAAAACAGGGGCAATCAGCCCCAGCATTTT.

The chain is built from TRBV29-1 and TRBJ1-1; no firm D call. Germline V lookup: CDR1 SQVTM, CDR2 ANQGSEA. This CDR3 is built from 14 residues. The CDR3 nucleotides read TGCACCTTCAGTCAAACCCACGGGGACACTGAAGCTTTCTTT. Its protein is CTFSQTHGDTEAFF.

This rearrangement joins TRBV11-3 to TRBJ1-6, with no clear D. CDR1 is SGHNT, CDR2 YENEEA, per germline. The V end was cut by 3 bases, the J end by 7 bases, with 7 bases between. This CDR3 comprises 13 residues. The CDR3 loop is CASSLGGNSPLHF. The CDR3 bases are TGTGCCAGCAGCTTGGGAGGGAATTCACCCCTCCACTTT.

The V call is TRBV5-1, the J call TRBJ1-2; D gene uncertain. The CDR3 has 12 amino acids. The germline V gene encodes CDR1 SGHRS and CDR2 YFSETQ. Trimming took off 0 bases at V and 9 bases at J, with 9 bases between the two ends. CDR3 loop: CASSLDSPSYTF. The CDR3 DNA is TGCGCCAGCAGCTTGGACAGTCCGAGCTACACCTTC.

This chain joins TRBV4-1 and TRBJ1-1; TRBD1 is a possible D gene (5 bases). Trimming removed 1 base at V and 1 base at J, with 13 bases between. This CDR3 comprises 16 residues. Looked up from germline, CDR1 is MGHRA and CDR2 is YSYEKL. The CDR3 nucleotides are TGCGCCAGCAGCCAAGTGTTGGGGACTCCGAACACTGAAGCTTTCTTT. This encodes CASSQVLGTPNTEAFF.